These 7 T cell receptor beta chains share one sample of origin, sequenced in a study of a mutant IDH1 vaccine in newly diagnosed glioma. These receptors are not linked to any known antigen. Time point here: week 5, during vaccination. The content of each vaccine dose was 300 ug of mutant IDH1 20-mer peptide, and topical imiquimod accompanied it. Sequencing used immunoSEQ multiplex PCR; TCRdb keeps in-frame clones, though not all of them. The repertoire holds about 40,000 clones, with roughly 90% as singletons. Sequenced material: PBMCs, taken from a glioma patient whose treatment included an IDH1 peptide vaccine. The receptor set was obtained from a middle-aged man with glioma.

This chain uses TRBV30 with TRBJ2-6; the D gene is possibly TRBD2 (6 bases). In germline, CDR1 is GTSNPN, CDR2 SVGIG (reference sequence). The V end lost 4 bases, the J end lost 0 bases, and 16 bases lay between the germline ends. The CDR3 contains 17 residues. CDR3 sequence reads: CAWTRDFSGSGANVLTF. The CDR3 bases are TGTGCCTGGACCAGGGACTTTTCCGGCTCTGGGGCCAACGTCCTGACTTTC.

The genes are TRBV30 and TRBJ1-2; 9 nucleotides align to TRBD1. This CDR3 is 15 amino acids long. CDR1 is GTSNPN, CDR2 SVGIG, per germline (reference sequence). V was pared by 2 bases and J by 6 bases, with 10 bases of the junction left unmatched. CDR3 coding DNA: TGTGCCTGGAGTCTTCTGGGACAGGGTCGCGATGGCTACACCTTC. This codes for CAWSLLGQGRDGYTF.

The chain is built from TRBV9 and TRBJ2-4, with a possible D match to TRBD1 (6 bases). V dropped 4 bases and J dropped 8 bases, with 16 bases sitting between them. CDR3 size: 14 residues. Germline V CDR1 and CDR2: SGDLS, YYNGEE. The CDR3 region is CASSPRPNRDIQYF. DNA of the CDR3: TGTGCCAGCAGCCCACGCCCGAACAGGGACATTCAGTACTTC.

This clone showed up just once. The V and J genes are TRBV9 and TRBJ2-7; the match to TRBD1 covers 8 bases. This CDR3 contains 13 residues. Losses at the gene ends were 4 bases for V and 5 bases for J; bases not matched to a gene: 5. Germline CDR1 SGDLS, CDR2 YYNGEE. The CDR3 region has the DNA TGTGCCAGCAGCCGGACAGGGATCCACGAGCAGTACTTC. Its translation is CASSRTGIHEQYF.

This clone was counted a few times. The V and J genes are TRBV10-3 and TRBJ1-5; a possible D gene is TRBD1 (6 bases). CDR1 and CDR2 (germline): ENHRY, SYGVKD. This CDR3 region has 15 residues. Deletions cut 10 bases from V and 6 bases from J, with 22 bases between. CDR3 amino acids: CATADPRGAGQPQHF. The CDR3 DNA reads TGTGCCACCGCTGACCCCCGGGGGGCTGGTCAGCCCCAGCATTTT.

This rearrangement joins TRBV27 to TRBJ2-6; D is unresolved. Germline CDR1 is MNHEY and CDR2 is SMNVEV (reference sequence). The CDR3 is 16 amino acids. V was cut by 4 bases and J by 0 bases, with 10 bases left in between. The chain's CDR3 is CASSYLHYSGANVLTF. The CDR3 DNA sequence: TGTGCCAGCAGTTACCTTCACTACTCTGGGGCCAACGTCCTGACTTTC.

The chain recombines TRBV28 with TRBJ1-5, with 8 nucleotides matching TRBD1. The CDR3 covers 14 residues. The J segment lost 5 bases and the V segment lost 2 bases, leaving 2 bases of the junction unmatched. Germline loops: CDR1 MDHEN, CDR2 SYDVKM. The CDR3 sequence: CASSLTGGDQPQHF. The CDR3, as DNA: TGTGCCAGCAGTTTAACAGGGGGAGATCAGCCCCAGCATTTT.